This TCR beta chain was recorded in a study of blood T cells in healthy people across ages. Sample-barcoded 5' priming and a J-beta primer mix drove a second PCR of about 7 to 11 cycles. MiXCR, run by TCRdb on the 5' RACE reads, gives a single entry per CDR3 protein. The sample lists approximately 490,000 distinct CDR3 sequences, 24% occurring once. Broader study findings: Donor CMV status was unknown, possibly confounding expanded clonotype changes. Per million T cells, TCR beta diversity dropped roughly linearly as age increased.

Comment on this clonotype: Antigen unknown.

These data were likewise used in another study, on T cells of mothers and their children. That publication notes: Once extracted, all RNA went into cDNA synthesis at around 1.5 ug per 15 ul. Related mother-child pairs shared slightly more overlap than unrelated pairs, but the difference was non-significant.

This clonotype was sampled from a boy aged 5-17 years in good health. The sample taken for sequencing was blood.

In DNA form, the CDR3 reads TGCGCCAGCAGCCAATCCGGGACAGCGATGAACACTGAAGCTTTCTTT. Residues: CASSQSGTAMNTEAFF. The rearrangement uses TRBV4-1 and TRBJ1-1; 7 bases agree with TRBD1. V trimming: 2 bases; J trimming: 0 bases; junction bases outside the gene matches: 6. CDR1 is MGHRA and CDR2 is YSYEKL in the germline V gene. CDR3 length: 16 residues.